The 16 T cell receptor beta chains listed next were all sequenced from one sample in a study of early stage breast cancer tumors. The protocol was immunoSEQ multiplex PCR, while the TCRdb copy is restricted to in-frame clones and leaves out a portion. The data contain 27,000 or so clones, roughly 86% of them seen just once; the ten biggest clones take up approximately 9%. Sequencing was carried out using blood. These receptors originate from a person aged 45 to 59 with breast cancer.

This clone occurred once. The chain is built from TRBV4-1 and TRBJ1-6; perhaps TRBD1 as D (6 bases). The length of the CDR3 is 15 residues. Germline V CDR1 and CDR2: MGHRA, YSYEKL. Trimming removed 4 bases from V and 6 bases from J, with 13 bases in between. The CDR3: CASSLGQGPNSPLHF. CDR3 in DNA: TGCGCCAGCAGCCTGGGACAAGGGCCTAATTCACCCCTCCACTTT.

This chain's CDR3 is CASSMYGVGENQPQHF. As DNA, the CDR3 is TGTGCCAGTAGTATGTATGGAGTGGGGGAGAATCAGCCCCAGCATTTT. This chain uses TRBV19 with TRBJ1-5, with a tentative D call TRBD1 (5 bases). The length of the CDR3 is 16 residues. CDR1 LNHDA and CDR2 SQIVND come from the germline V gene (reference sequence). Trimming removed 3 bases from V and 4 bases from J, with 16 bases in between.

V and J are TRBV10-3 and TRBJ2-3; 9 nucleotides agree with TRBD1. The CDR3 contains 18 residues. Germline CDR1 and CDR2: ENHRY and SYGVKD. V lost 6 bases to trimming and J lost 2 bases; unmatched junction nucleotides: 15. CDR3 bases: TGTGCCATCAGCCTGGGACAGGGATCCCTCATTTTCACAGATACGCAGTATTTT. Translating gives CAISLGQGSLIFTDTQYF.

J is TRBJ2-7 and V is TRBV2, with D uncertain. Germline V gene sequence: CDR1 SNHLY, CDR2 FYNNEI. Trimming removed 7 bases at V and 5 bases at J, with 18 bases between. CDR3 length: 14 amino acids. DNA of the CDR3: TGTGCCAGCACCCCCCCTGGGGTAACCAACGAGCAGTACTTC. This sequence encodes CASTPPGVTNEQYF.

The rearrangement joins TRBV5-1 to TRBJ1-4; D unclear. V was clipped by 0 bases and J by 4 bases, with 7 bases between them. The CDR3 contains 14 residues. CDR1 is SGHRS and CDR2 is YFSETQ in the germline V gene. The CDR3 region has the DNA TGCGCCAGCAGCTTGGACACCAATAATGAAAAACTGTTTTTT. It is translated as CASSLDTNNEKLFF.

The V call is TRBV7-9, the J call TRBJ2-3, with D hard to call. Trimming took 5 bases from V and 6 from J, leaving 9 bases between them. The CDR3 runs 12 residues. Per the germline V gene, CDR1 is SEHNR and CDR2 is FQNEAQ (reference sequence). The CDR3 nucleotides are TGTGCCAGCAGCCCTCCCGGGGATACGCAGTATTTT. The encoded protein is CASSPPGDTQYF.

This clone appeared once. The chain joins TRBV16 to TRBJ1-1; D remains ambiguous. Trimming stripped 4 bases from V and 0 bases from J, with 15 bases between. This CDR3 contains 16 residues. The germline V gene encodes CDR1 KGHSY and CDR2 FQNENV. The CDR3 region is CASSPIGPSMNTEAFF. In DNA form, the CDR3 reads TGTGCCAGCAGCCCAATAGGTCCGTCGATGAACACTGAAGCTTTCTTT. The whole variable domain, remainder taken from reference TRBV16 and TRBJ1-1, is GEEVAQTPKHLVRGEGQKAKLYCAPIKGHSYVFWYQQVLKNEFKFLISFQNENVFDETGMPKERFSAKCLPNSPCSLEIQATKLEDSAVYFCASSPIGPSMNTEAFFGQGTRLTVV.

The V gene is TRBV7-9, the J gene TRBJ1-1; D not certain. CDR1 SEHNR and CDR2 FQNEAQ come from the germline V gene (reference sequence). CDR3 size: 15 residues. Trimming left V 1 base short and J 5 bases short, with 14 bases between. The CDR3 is CASSLVGSPLTEAFF. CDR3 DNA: TGTGCCAGCAGCTTAGTGGGCAGCCCGTTGACTGAAGCTTTCTTT.

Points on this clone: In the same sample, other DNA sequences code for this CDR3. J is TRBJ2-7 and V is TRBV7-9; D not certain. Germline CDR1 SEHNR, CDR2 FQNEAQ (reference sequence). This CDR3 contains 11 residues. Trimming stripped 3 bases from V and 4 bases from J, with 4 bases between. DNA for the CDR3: TGTGCCAGCAGCTTCAGTTACGAGCAGTACTTC. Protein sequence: CASSFSYEQYF.

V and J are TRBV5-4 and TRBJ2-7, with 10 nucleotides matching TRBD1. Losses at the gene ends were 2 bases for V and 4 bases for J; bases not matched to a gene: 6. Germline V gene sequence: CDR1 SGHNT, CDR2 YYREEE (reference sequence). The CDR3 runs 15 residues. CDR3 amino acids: CASSFPTGGGYEQYF. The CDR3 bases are TGTGCCAGCAGCTTCCCGACAGGGGGCGGGTACGAGCAGTACTTC.

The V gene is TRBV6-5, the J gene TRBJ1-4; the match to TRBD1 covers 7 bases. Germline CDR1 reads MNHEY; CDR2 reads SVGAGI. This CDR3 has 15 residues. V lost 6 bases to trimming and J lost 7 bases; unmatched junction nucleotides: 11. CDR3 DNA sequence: TGTGCCAGCAGCGAGACAGGGATTTTAGGTGAAAAACTGTTTTTT. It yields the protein CASSETGILGEKLFF.

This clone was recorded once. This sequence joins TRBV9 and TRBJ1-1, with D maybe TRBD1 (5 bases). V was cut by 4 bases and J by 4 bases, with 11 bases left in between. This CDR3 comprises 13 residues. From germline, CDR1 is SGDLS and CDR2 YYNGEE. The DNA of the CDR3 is TGTGCCAGCAGCACGAGCGGGGGCACTGAAGCTTTCTTT. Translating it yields CASSTSGGTEAFF.

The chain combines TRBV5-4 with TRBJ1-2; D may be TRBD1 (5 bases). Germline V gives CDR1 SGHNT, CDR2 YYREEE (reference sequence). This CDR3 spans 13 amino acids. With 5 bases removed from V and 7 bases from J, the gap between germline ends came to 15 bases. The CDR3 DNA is TGTGCCAGCAGTGTGGCCGTGGGGGGTGGCTACACCTTC. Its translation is CASSVAVGGGYTF.

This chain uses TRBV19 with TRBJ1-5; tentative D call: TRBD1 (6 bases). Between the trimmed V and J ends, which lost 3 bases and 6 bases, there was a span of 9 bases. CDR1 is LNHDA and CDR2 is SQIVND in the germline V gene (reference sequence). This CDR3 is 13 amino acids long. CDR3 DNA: TGTGCCAGTAGTATCCCAGGGGCTCAGCCCCAGCATTTT. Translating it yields CASSIPGAQPQHF. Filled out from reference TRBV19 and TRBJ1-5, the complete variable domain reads DGGITQSPKYLFRKEGQNVTLSCEQNLNHDAMYWYRQDPGQGLRLIYYSQIVNDFQKGDIAEGYSVSREKKESFPLTVTSAQKNPTAFYLCASSIPGAQPQHFGDGTRLSIL.

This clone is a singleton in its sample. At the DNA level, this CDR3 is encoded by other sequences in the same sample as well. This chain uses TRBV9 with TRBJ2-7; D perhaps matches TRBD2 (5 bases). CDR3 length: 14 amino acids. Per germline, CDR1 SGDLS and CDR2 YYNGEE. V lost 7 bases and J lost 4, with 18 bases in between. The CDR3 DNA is TGTGCCAGCTCAGTTTCCTCCGGGGTATACGAGCAGTACTTC. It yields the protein CASSVSSGVYEQYF. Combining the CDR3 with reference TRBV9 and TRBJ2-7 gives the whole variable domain DSGVTQTPKHLITATGQRVTLRCSPRSGDLSVYWYQQSLDQGLQFLIQYYNGEERAKGNILERFSAQQFPDLHSELNLSSLELGDSALYFCASSVSSGVYEQYFGPGTRLTVT.

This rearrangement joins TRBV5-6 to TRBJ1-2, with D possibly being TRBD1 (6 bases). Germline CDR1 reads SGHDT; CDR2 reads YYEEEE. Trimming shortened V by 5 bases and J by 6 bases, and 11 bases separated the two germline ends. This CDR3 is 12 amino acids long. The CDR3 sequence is CASRRTDDGYTF. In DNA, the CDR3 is TGTGCCAGCAGAAGGACAGATGATGGCTACACCTTC. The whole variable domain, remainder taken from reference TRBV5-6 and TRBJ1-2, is DAGVTQSPTHLIKTRGQQVTLRCSPKSGHDTVSWYQQALGQGPQFIFQYYEEEERQRGNFPDRFSGHQFPNYSSELNVNALLLGDSALYLCASRRTDDGYTFGSGTRLTVV.